The TCR beta chain described here comes from a study of T cell responses to AZD1222 COVID-19 vaccine. Libraries were prepared by immunoSEQ multiplex PCR; TCRdb keeps only in-frame clonotypes and omits some of them. The sample carries approximately 61,000 clones, roughly four fifths recorded once. The germline V gene has CDR1 ENHRY and CDR2 SYGVKD. V shed 0 bases, J shed 5 bases, and the junction held 0 bases outside the gene matches. CDR3 length: 13 residues. Here the sequenced sample was peripheral blood, taken 28 days after the second AZD1222 dose. This sequence originates from an adult who received the AZD1222 COVID-19 vaccine. The chain uses TRBV10-3 and TRBJ2-5; 7 bases match TRBD2. As DNA, the CDR3 is TGTGCCATCAGTGAGTCGGGGGGGGAGACCCAGTACTTC. It encodes CAISESGGETQYF.